This TCR beta chain was observed in a study of cytomegalovirus exposure and HLA in healthy donors. The PCR ran on 60 Vbeta and 13 Jbeta primers. Here immunoSEQ multiplex PCR was the method, and the copy in TCRdb shows in-frame clones only, minus some. The sample shows 150,000 to 200,000 clones, around 75% of them seen only once. The germline V gene has CDR1 MNHEY and CDR2 SVGAGI. V lost 0 bases and J lost 7, with 15 bases in between. There are 15 residues in the CDR3. The rearrangement links TRBV6-5 to TRBJ1-2, with D perhaps TRBD1 (6 bases). The source of this sequence is a middle-aged woman in good health and CMV-seropositive. Source material: PBMCs. The CDR3 sequence is CASSYSGAAIGGYTF. The CDR3 coding sequence is TGTGCCAGCAGTTACTCGGGGGCCGCCATAGGTGGCTACACCTTC.